The 24 T cell receptor beta chains given below trace back to one sample, sequenced in a study of blood T cell repertoires in COVID-19. Using immunoSEQ multiplex PCR, the repertoire was profiled, and TCRdb retains in-frame clones only, with some absent. The sample holds 650,000 to 800,000 clones, about 87% seen once. The sequenced sample consisted of peripheral blood. The origin of the receptors is a young woman with acute or convalescent COVID-19.

This sequence joins TRBV11-2 and TRBJ2-2; 9 nucleotides agree with TRBD1. The CDR3 spans 16 residues. CDR1 and CDR2 from the germline V gene are SGHAT and FQNNGV. Trimming cost V 6 bases and J 4 bases; bases outside gene matches: 9. CDR3 DNA sequence: TGTGCCAGCAGAACGCACAGGGGGCCAGGCACCGGGGAGCTGTTTTTT. This encodes CASRTHRGPGTGELFF.

The chain is built from TRBV2 and TRBJ2-5; 13 bases align to TRBD2. Germline lookup yields CDR1 SNHLY and CDR2 FYNNEI. The junction had 6 bases not matched to a gene; V was cut back by 4 bases and J by 4 bases. This CDR3 contains 16 residues. CDR3 protein: CASSAETSGGRETQYF. The DNA of the CDR3 is TGTGCCAGCAGTGCCGAGACTAGCGGGGGGCGAGAGACCCAGTACTTC.

The rearrangement joins TRBV5-6 to TRBJ1-1, with a weak D call TRBD1 (6 bases). V dropped 3 bases and J dropped 1 base, with 10 bases sitting between them. The CDR3 spans 14 residues. CDR1 SGHDT and CDR2 YYEEEE come from the germline V gene. As DNA, the CDR3 is TGTGCCAGCAGCTACCAGGGGAGGAACACTGAAGCTTTCTTT. Protein sequence: CASSYQGRNTEAFF.

The V and J genes are TRBV6-5 and TRBJ1-5, with 8 bases lining up with TRBD1. The CDR3 extends over 15 amino acids. Trimming at V came to 5 bases and at J to 3 bases, leaving 6 bases not matched to a gene. Germline loops: CDR1 MNHEY, CDR2 SVGAGI. CDR3 amino acids: CASSNDRGINQPQHF. CDR3 bases: TGTGCCAGCAGTAACGACAGGGGAATCAATCAGCCCCAGCATTTT.

The V call is TRBV9, the J call TRBJ1-4; D unclear. This CDR3 is built from 14 residues. V was trimmed by 0 bases and J by 3 bases, leaving 6 bases between them. Germline V gene sequence: CDR1 SGDLS, CDR2 YYNGEE. This CDR3 reads CASSVGVPNEKLFF. DNA for the CDR3: TGTGCCAGCAGCGTAGGCGTACCTAATGAAAAACTGTTTTTT.

On this clone itself: The junction shows a germline mismatch at one end, possibly a read error. The rearrangement uses TRBV7-7 and TRBJ2-1, with D perhaps matching TRBD2 (6 bases). There are 13 residues in the CDR3. CDR1 is SSHAT and CDR2 is FNYEAQ in the germline V gene (reference sequence). CDR3 sequence: CASSLVGGNEQFF. The CDR3 DNA sequence: TGTGCTAGCAGCTTAGTTGGGGGGAATGAGCAGTTCTTC. Full variable domain (outside the CDR3, taken from reference TRBV7-7 and TRBJ2-1): GAGVSQSPRYKVTKRGQDVTLRCDPISSHATLYWYQQALGQGPEFLTYFNYEAQPDKSGLPSDRFSAERPEGSISTLTIQRTEQRDSAMYRCASSLVGGNEQFFGPGTRLTVL.

For this clone: This sample also contains other DNA sequences that code for the same CDR3. The chain uses TRBV19 and TRBJ1-2; 7 bases agree with TRBD1. CDR3 length equals 14 residues. Per germline, CDR1 LNHDA and CDR2 SQIVND (reference sequence). J was trimmed by 5 bases and V by 1 base; bases with no gene match: 4. For the CDR3, the DNA is TGTGCCAGTAGTATAGCCGGGACAGATTATGGCTACACCTTC. Translated: CASSIAGTDYGYTF.

The rearrangement joins TRBV21-1 to TRBJ1-1. TRBV21-1 is a documented pseudogene. CDR3 size: 17 residues. The CDR3 bases are TGTGCCAGCAGCAAAGCGCAAGGAGGCAACGGTGGCACTGAAGCTTTCTTT. It encodes CASSKAQGGNGGTEAFF.

This rearrangement joins TRBV15 to TRBJ2-2; D may be TRBD2 (6 bases). The CDR3 extends over 14 amino acids. Germline assignment: CDR1 LNHNV and CDR2 YYDKDF (reference sequence). V dropped 4 bases and J dropped 6 bases, with 12 bases sitting between them. The CDR3 nucleotides read TGTGCCACCAGCACGCGGGGTAAGGCCGGGGAGCTGTTTTTT. Protein product: CATSTRGKAGELFF. Based on the CDR3 plus reference TRBV15 and TRBJ2-2, the full variable domain is DAMVIQNPRYQVTQFGKPVTLSCSQTLNHNVMYWYQQKSSQAPKLLFHYYDKDFNNEADTPDNFQSRRPNTSFCFLDIRSPGLGDTAMYLCATSTRGKAGELFFGEGSRLTVL.

The V and J genes are TRBV7-9 and TRBJ1-5; TRBD1 aligns across 7 bases. CDR1 is SEHNR and CDR2 is FQNEAQ in the germline V gene (reference sequence). V lost 6 bases, J lost 2 bases, and 4 bases stayed unmatched. The CDR3 spans 14 residues. CDR3 residues: CASSQDRGNQPQHF. The CDR3 region has the DNA TGTGCCAGCAGTCAAGACAGGGGCAATCAGCCCCAGCATTTT.

This chain uses TRBV6-2 or TRBV6-3 with TRBJ1-2, with TRBD1 identical over 7 bases. The V and J ends lost 5 bases and 8 bases, in that order; junction bases with no gene match: 8. Germline assignment: CDR1 MNHEY and CDR2 SVGEGT. The CDR3 is made up of 13 amino acids. DNA for the CDR3: TGTGCCAGCAGTGAGGGACAGCCGAGCGGCTACACCTTC. This translates into CASSEGQPSGYTF.

The chain recombines TRBV6-1 with TRBJ1-5, with D hard to call. The CDR3 has 15 amino acids. The germline CDR1 and CDR2 sequences are MNHNS and SASEGT. With 2 bases removed from V and 2 bases from J, the gap between germline ends came to 10 bases. The CDR3 here is CASSEWRAGNQPQHF. The DNA of the CDR3 is TGTGCCAGCAGTGAATGGCGGGCGGGCAATCAGCCCCAGCATTTT.

The chain links TRBV3-1 (or the pseudogene TRBV3-2) to TRBJ1-5, with TRBD1 identical over 8 bases. CDR3 size: 14 residues. V was clipped by 4 bases and J by 3 bases; unmatched bases: 2. Germline lookup yields CDR1 LGHDT and CDR2 YNNKEL (reference sequence). CDR3 coding DNA: TGTGCCAGCAGCCTGGGACAGGTCAATCAGCCCCAGCATTTT. This gives the protein CASSLGQVNQPQHF.

This chain links TRBV3-1 (or the pseudogene TRBV3-2) with TRBJ2-4; the D gene is possibly TRBD1 (6 bases). Germline values: CDR1 LGHDT, CDR2 YNNKEL (reference sequence). The V end was cut by 4 bases, the J end by 0 bases, with 19 bases between. The CDR3 is 18 amino acids. The CDR3 spells CASSPEVAGGLAKNIQYF. The CDR3 coding sequence is TGTGCCAGCAGCCCAGAGGTTGCTGGGGGCCTAGCCAAAAACATTCAGTACTTC.

The CDR3 here is CASGVGLLYNEQFF. CDR3 sequence (DNA): TGTGCCAGCGGAGTGGGACTATTATACAATGAGCAGTTCTTC. This chain uses TRBV2 with TRBJ2-1; 7 bases fit TRBD2. The CDR3 sequence is 14 residues long. Germline V lookup: CDR1 SNHLY, CDR2 FYNNEI. V dropped 8 bases and J dropped 4; count of bases not matched to a gene: 8.

The chain combines TRBV7-2 with TRBJ1-1; the match to TRBD1 covers 11 bases. Trimming at V came to 1 base and at J to 5 bases, leaving 6 bases not matched to a gene. The CDR3 has 16 amino acids. Germline CDR1 SGHTA, CDR2 FQGNSA. The CDR3 protein is CASSLEPGTGGTEAFF. Written as DNA, the CDR3 is TGTGCCAGCAGCTTAGAACCAGGGACAGGGGGGACTGAAGCTTTCTTT.

The chain employs TRBV24-1 and TRBJ2-2; D possibly corresponds to TRBD2 (5 bases). This CDR3 is built from 15 residues. V lost 9 bases and J lost 0, with 13 bases in between. Germline assignment: CDR1 KGHDR and CDR2 SFDVKD. The CDR3, as DNA: TGTGCCACCGCGGGCGGCACAGCGAACACCGGGGAGCTGTTTTTT. It specifies CATAGGTANTGELFF.

The rearrangement links TRBV6-6 to TRBJ1-4; D not resolved. Germline CDR1 MNHNY, CDR2 SVGAGI (reference sequence). The CDR3 spans 13 residues. Trimming cost V 3 bases and J 3 bases, with 5 bases left between them. The CDR3 sequence: CASSYGPNEKLFF. For the CDR3, the DNA is TGTGCCAGCAGTTATGGGCCTAATGAAAAACTGTTTTTT.

For the CDR3, the DNA is TGTGCCAGCAGCGGACTCACTAGCGGGGGACCCCAAGAGACCCAGTACTTC. The encoded protein is CASSGLTSGGPQETQYF. The V and J genes are TRBV9 and TRBJ2-5; TRBD2 matches at 11 bases. Germline assignment: CDR1 SGDLS and CDR2 YYNGEE. V was clipped by 3 bases and J by 1 base; unmatched bases: 8. This CDR3 comprises 17 residues.

The chain combines TRBV6-5 with TRBJ1-2; D ambiguous. CDR1 and CDR2 from the germline V gene are MNHEY and SVGAGI. The ends were cut back, 3 bases at V and 7 bases at J, with 6 bases in the middle. The CDR3 extends over 11 amino acids. The CDR3 region is CASSYAGGYTF. CDR3 DNA sequence: TGTGCCAGCAGTTATGCGGGTGGCTACACCTTC.

CDR3 sequence reads: CASSRGRYTDTQYF. CDR3 DNA sequence: TGTGCCAGCAGCCGGGGGCGTTACACAGATACGCAGTATTTT. This chain joins TRBV14 and TRBJ2-3; a possible D gene is TRBD1 (6 bases). Germline lookup yields CDR1 SGHDN and CDR2 FVKESK. This CDR3 is 14 amino acids long. Trimming removed 4 bases at V and 2 bases at J, with 10 bases between.

This sequence joins TRBV5-1 and TRBJ2-1, with D uncertain. This CDR3 spans 15 amino acids. Trimming left V 4 bases short and J 7 bases short, with 18 bases between. CDR1 SGHRS and CDR2 YFSETQ come from the germline V gene. CDR3 loop: CASSPNSATPNEQFF. The CDR3 bases are TGCGCCAGCAGCCCCAATAGTGCAACGCCGAATGAGCAGTTCTTC. Using reference TRBV5-1 and TRBJ2-1 for the parts outside the CDR3, the full variable domain is KAGVTQTPRYLIKTRGQQVTLSCSPISGHRSVSWYQQTPGQGLQFLFEYFSETQRNKGNFPGRFSGRQFSNSRSEMNVSTLELGDSALYLCASSPNSATPNEQFFGPGTRLTVL.

The chain uses TRBV7-2 and TRBJ1-2; a possible D gene is TRBD1 (5 bases). The germline V gene has CDR1 SGHTA and CDR2 FQGNSA. There are 14 residues in the CDR3. V was trimmed by 1 base and J by 4 bases, leaving 10 bases between them. CDR3 loop: CASSLEGNSYGYTF. The CDR3 DNA follows: TGTGCCAGCAGCTTAGAGGGGAACAGCTATGGCTACACCTTC.

The rearrangement joins TRBV15 to TRBJ1-3; D remains ambiguous. CDR1 LNHNV and CDR2 YYDKDF come from the germline V gene (reference sequence). V lost 0 bases and J 0 bases, leaving 9 bases between the germline ends. The CDR3 length is 16 residues. The CDR3 DNA reads TGTGCCACCAGCAGAGATCTCCTAAGCTCTGGAAACACCATATATTTT. This sequence encodes CATSRDLLSSGNTIYF.